Below, 25 T cell receptor beta chains from the same sample are listed, as sequenced in a study of T cell responses to AZD1222 COVID-19 vaccine (TCRdb year 2021). The time point tag for this specimen amounts to: baseline before first vaccination. The method behind the library was the immunoSEQ multiplex PCR assay. This immuneACCESS table, as held by TCRdb, lists in-frame sequences with V and J called but not all clones. Of the missing ones, under half trace to an unresolved V gene in checked studies; the others have no known cause. For this sample there are more than 110,000 clones; approximately 93% appear just once. The leading ten clones occupy approximately 4.9% of the sample. The sequences come from peripheral blood, collected on day 0 of AZD1222 vaccination. The receptors were sampled from an adult in good health.

The DNA for the CDR3 is TGTGCCAGCAGCTACCCCGTTGGGAGGACCTACGAGCAGTACTTC. Amino acid sequence: CASSYPVGRTYEQYF. The chain employs TRBV6-5 and TRBJ2-7, with a weak D call TRBD2 (6 bases). Trimming shortened V by 6 bases and J by 2 bases, and 17 bases separated the two germline ends. Germline-derived CDR1 and CDR2 are MNHEY and SVGAGI. This CDR3 is built from 15 residues.

The rearrangement links TRBV11-2 to TRBJ1-1; D gene ambiguous. Germline V lookup: CDR1 SGHAT, CDR2 FQNNGV. Trimming cost V 6 bases and J 0 bases, with 8 bases left between them. The CDR3 is 13 residues long. DNA of the CDR3: TGTGCCAGCAGTTTCAGGATGAACACTGAAGCTTTCTTT. Encoded protein: CASSFRMNTEAFF.

The CDR3 is CASSDTGDSYEQYF. DNA of the CDR3: TGTGCCAGCAGTGACACGGGTGATTCCTACGAGCAGTACTTC. The rearrangement uses TRBV6-1 and TRBJ2-7; D ambiguous. Germline-derived CDR1 and CDR2 are MNHNS and SASEGT. Trimming stripped 3 bases from V and 1 base from J, with 10 bases between. The CDR3 consists of 14 residues.

The chain uses TRBV9 and TRBJ2-5, with D perhaps matching TRBD2 (6 bases). Germline loops: CDR1 SGDLS, CDR2 YYNGEE. The V end was cut by 2 bases, the J end by 1 base, with 12 bases between. The CDR3 is 15 residues long. The CDR3 DNA reads TGTGCCAGCAGCGTTTGGGGGGAAAGCCAAGAGACCCAGTACTTC. It codes for CASSVWGESQETQYF.

This clone was counted between two and nine times. The chain is built from TRBV19 and TRBJ1-2, with 9 bases fitting TRBD1. Trimming at V came to 4 bases and at J to 4 bases, leaving 7 bases not matched to a gene. The germline V gene has CDR1 LNHDA and CDR2 SQIVND (reference sequence). This CDR3 has 15 amino acids. CDR3 region: CASSTEQGASYGYTF. The CDR3 DNA reads TGTGCCAGTAGTACTGAACAGGGGGCGAGCTATGGCTACACCTTC.

This sequence joins TRBV24-1 and TRBJ2-3; D not certain. The CDR3 spans 16 residues. Per germline, CDR1 KGHDR and CDR2 SFDVKD. V shed 4 bases and J shed 2 bases, with 15 bases lying between them. For the CDR3, the DNA is TGTGCCACCAGTGACCTGGGGATCGCTGACACAGATACGCAGTATTTT. Protein product: CATSDLGIADTDTQYF.

The rearrangement links TRBV28 to TRBJ1-1; D may be TRBD1 (5 bases). The CDR3 runs 11 residues. With 5 bases removed from V and 8 bases from J, the gap between germline ends came to 9 bases. In germline, CDR1 is MDHEN, CDR2 SYDVKM. In DNA form, the CDR3 reads TGTGCCAGCAGTATCCCAGGGGAAGCTTTCTTT. It codes for CASSIPGEAFF.

The rearrangement uses TRBV9 and TRBJ2-7, with D perhaps matching TRBD1 or TRBD2 (6 bases each). CDR1 is SGDLS and CDR2 is YYNGEE in the germline V gene. The V end was cut by 0 bases, the J end by 3 bases, with 13 bases between. The CDR3 runs 15 residues. For the CDR3, the DNA is TGTGCCAGCAGCGTAGCCCCGGGGGCGTACTACGAGCAGTACTTC. Translating it yields CASSVAPGAYYEQYF.

The rearrangement uses TRBV27 and TRBJ1-2; TRBD1 matches 7 bases. The V gene end was trimmed by 0 bases and the J gene end by 4 bases; junction bases not matched to a gene: 14. The germline V gene encodes CDR1 MNHEY and CDR2 SMNVEV (reference sequence). This CDR3 contains 18 residues. The CDR3 coding sequence is TGTGCCAGCAGTTTATCTCAGAGCGGATGGCAGGGGGGCTATGGCTACACCTTC. As protein: CASSLSQSGWQGGYGYTF.

The rearrangement links TRBV4-2 to TRBJ1-1, with D uncertain. The CDR3 loop spans 13 amino acids. V gave up 4 bases and J gave up 2 bases, with 8 bases separating them. Germline V lookup: CDR1 LGHNA, CDR2 YNFKEQ. The CDR3, as DNA: TGTGCCAGCAGCCTCCCAGGTAACACTGAAGCTTTCTTT. It codes for CASSLPGNTEAFF.

This clone was seen only once. The chain uses TRBV7-2 and TRBJ2-7; 8 bases align to TRBD2. Germline-derived CDR1 and CDR2 are SGHTA and FQGNSA. The CDR3 loop spans 16 amino acids. J lost 2 bases, V lost 2 bases, and 8 bases had no gene match. CDR3: CASSLKVGLVPYEQYF. In DNA form, the CDR3 reads TGTGCCAGCAGCTTAAAAGTGGGACTAGTCCCCTACGAGCAGTACTTC.

This rearrangement joins TRBV29-1 to TRBJ1-2, with 10 bases aligning to TRBD1. With V trimmed by 5 bases and J by 4 bases, 7 bases remained unmatched. There are 14 residues in the CDR3. Germline CDR1 and CDR2: SQVTM and ANQGSEA. The CDR3 sequence is CSVSRTGGGYGYTF. The DNA for the CDR3 is TGCAGCGTTTCCCGGACAGGGGGTGGCTATGGCTACACCTTC.

V gene TRBV7-7 combines with J gene TRBJ2-5; TRBD2 matches 7 bases. Germline V gene lookup returns CDR1 SSHAT and CDR2 FNYEAQ (reference sequence). The CDR3 has 15 amino acids. V gave up 1 base and J gave up 5 bases; unmatched junction bases: 7. CDR3 sequence reads: CASSLVGGRGETQYF. The CDR3 region has the DNA TGTGCCAGCAGCTTAGTCGGCGGGAGAGGGGAGACCCAGTACTTC.

The V gene is TRBV5-4, the J gene TRBJ2-1; 14 bases are a match to TRBD2. The germline CDR1 and CDR2 sequences are SGHNT and YYREEE (reference sequence). The CDR3 totals 15 residues. V trimming: 3 bases; J trimming: 9 bases; junction bases outside the gene matches: 5. This chain's CDR3 is CASSYGTSGSSEQFF. In DNA form, the CDR3 reads TGTGCCAGCAGCTACGGGACTAGCGGGAGTAGTGAGCAGTTCTTC.

The rearrangement links TRBV15 to TRBJ2-3, with 8 nucleotides matching TRBD2. Trimming at V came to 4 bases and at J to 6 bases, leaving 15 bases not matched to a gene. This CDR3 is 17 amino acids long. Germline CDR1 and CDR2: LNHNV and YYDKDF (reference sequence). The CDR3 loop is CATSTPTTGTRSDTQYF. CDR3 DNA: TGTGCCACCAGCACTCCTACGACCGGGACTAGGAGTGATACGCAGTATTTT.

The chain is built from TRBV6-5 and TRBJ1-1; D may be TRBD1 (6 bases). CDR1 and CDR2 from the germline V gene are MNHEY and SVGAGI. V lost 8 bases and J 3 bases, leaving 16 bases between the germline ends. The length of the CDR3 is 14 residues. The CDR3 region has the DNA TGTGCCAGCTGGGACACAAGGTCGTACACTGAAGCTTTCTTT. This translates into CASWDTRSYTEAFF.

This chain connects TRBV24-1 to TRBJ2-3; D is tentatively TRBD1 or TRBD2 (6 bases each). The CDR3 spans 16 residues. Trimming took off 2 bases at V and 4 bases at J, with 15 bases between the two ends. Germline loops: CDR1 KGHDR, CDR2 SFDVKD. The CDR3 DNA reads as TGTGCCACCAGTGATTGGAGGGGGGCCGGGGCAGATACGCAGTATTTT. Protein sequence: CATSDWRGAGADTQYF.

This chain links TRBV4-1 with TRBJ1-3; perhaps TRBD1 as D (6 bases). CDR1 and CDR2 from the germline V gene are MGHRA and YSYEKL. Trimming took 0 bases from V and 9 from J, leaving 21 bases between them. CDR3 length equals 17 residues. The CDR3 spells CASSQDLGNRVTGTIYF. CDR3 nucleotides: TGCGCCAGCAGCCAAGATTTGGGGAACAGGGTAACGGGCACCATATATTTT.

This chain connects TRBV4-1 to TRBJ2-2; 11 bases line up with TRBD1. The CDR3 covers 16 residues. V gave up 3 bases and J gave up 3 bases; unmatched junction bases: 3. Germline values: CDR1 MGHRA, CDR2 YSYEKL. The CDR3 nucleotides are TGCGCCAGCAGCCAGAGGACAGGGGGCGACACCGGGGAGCTGTTTTTT. Protein sequence: CASSQRTGGDTGELFF.

The gene calls are TRBV19 and TRBJ1-1; 8 bases are a match to TRBD1. The CDR3 runs 14 residues. Germline V lookup: CDR1 LNHDA, CDR2 SQIVND (reference sequence). Trimming removed 10 bases from V and 3 bases from J; junction bases left unmatched: 10. This CDR3 reads CATKHQGAYTEAFF. The DNA of the CDR3 is TGTGCCACAAAACACCAGGGGGCTTACACTGAAGCTTTCTTT.

The J gene is TRBJ2-6, the V gene TRBV7-9; either TRBD1 or TRBD2 may supply D (6 bases each). The CDR3 is 19 amino acids. The ends were cut back, 8 bases at V and 0 bases at J, with 23 bases in the middle. Germline-derived CDR1 and CDR2 are SEHNR and FQNEAQ (reference sequence). Written as DNA, the CDR3 is TGTGCCAGCTCCCATTGGGGGGCGTCTTTGCCCTCTGGGGCCAACGTCCTGACTTTC. It specifies CASSHWGASLPSGANVLTF.

This chain links TRBV27 with TRBJ2-5; 8 nucleotides line up with TRBD2. Germline V gene data show CDR1 as MNHEY and CDR2 as SMNVEV (reference sequence). The length of the CDR3 is 16 residues. V lost 6 bases, J lost 1 base, and 10 bases stayed unmatched. CDR3 sequence (DNA): TGTGCCAGCAGATACTCACTAGCGGCCGTCCAAGAGACCCAGTACTTC. Translated, it gives CASRYSLAAVQETQYF.

A single count supports this clone. This chain links TRBV5-1 with TRBJ1-2, with a possible D match to TRBD1 (6 bases). The CDR3 length is 12 residues. Germline V gene lookup returns CDR1 SGHRS and CDR2 YFSETQ. The V end lost 4 bases, the J end lost 6 bases, and 10 bases lay between the germline ends. The CDR3 here is CASSPQGHGYTF. CDR3 nucleotides: TGCGCCAGCAGCCCCCAGGGGCATGGCTACACCTTC. Together with reference TRBV5-1 and TRBJ1-2, the CDR3 gives the full variable domain: KAGVTQTPRYLIKTRGQQVTLSCSPISGHRSVSWYQQTPGQGLQFLFEYFSETQRNKGNFPGRFSGRQFSNSRSEMNVSTLELGDSALYLCASSPQGHGYTFGSGTRLTVV.

The rearrangement uses TRBV6-5 and TRBJ1-2; 11 bases are a match to TRBD1. Germline V lookup: CDR1 MNHEY, CDR2 SVGAGI. V shed 3 bases and J 8 bases; nucleotides not matched to a gene: 8. The CDR3 is 15 amino acids. CDR3 sequence: CASSYKWTGGGGYTF. CDR3 nucleotide sequence: TGTGCCAGCAGTTATAAATGGACAGGGGGCGGGGGCTACACCTTC.

This chain uses TRBV10-3 with TRBJ2-7, with TRBD1 identical over 7 bases. After removal of 7 bases from V and 2 bases from J, the junction contained 8 bases not matched to a gene. Germline loops: CDR1 ENHRY, CDR2 SYGVKD. This CDR3 has 14 residues. CDR3 sequence (DNA): TGTGCCATCATTCCTGACAGGGCCCCCTACGAGCAGTACTTC. Protein sequence: CAIIPDRAPYEQYF.